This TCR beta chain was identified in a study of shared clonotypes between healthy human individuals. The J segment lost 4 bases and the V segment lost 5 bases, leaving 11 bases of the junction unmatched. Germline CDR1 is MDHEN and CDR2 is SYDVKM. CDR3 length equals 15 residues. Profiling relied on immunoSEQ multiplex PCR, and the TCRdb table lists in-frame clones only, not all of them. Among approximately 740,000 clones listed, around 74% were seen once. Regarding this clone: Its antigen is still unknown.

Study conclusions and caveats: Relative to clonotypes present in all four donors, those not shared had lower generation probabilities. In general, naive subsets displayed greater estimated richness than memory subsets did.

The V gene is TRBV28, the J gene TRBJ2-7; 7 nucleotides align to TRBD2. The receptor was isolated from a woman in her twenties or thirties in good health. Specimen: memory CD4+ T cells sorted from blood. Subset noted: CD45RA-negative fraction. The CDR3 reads CASSPPGGSFYEQYF. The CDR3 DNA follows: TGTGCCAGCAGTCCTCCGGGCGGGAGTTTTTACGAGCAGTACTTC.